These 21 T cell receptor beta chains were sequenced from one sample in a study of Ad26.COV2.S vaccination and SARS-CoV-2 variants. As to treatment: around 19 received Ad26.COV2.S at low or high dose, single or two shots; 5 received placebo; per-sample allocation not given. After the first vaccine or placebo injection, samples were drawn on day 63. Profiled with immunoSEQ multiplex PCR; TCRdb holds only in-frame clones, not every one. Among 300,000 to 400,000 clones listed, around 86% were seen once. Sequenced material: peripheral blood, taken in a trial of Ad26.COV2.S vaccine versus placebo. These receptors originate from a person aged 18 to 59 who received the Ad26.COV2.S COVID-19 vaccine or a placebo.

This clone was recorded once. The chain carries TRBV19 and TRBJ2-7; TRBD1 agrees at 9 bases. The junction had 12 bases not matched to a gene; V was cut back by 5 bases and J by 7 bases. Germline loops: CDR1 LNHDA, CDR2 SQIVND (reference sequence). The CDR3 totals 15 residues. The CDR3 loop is CASSRGTGTSKEQYF. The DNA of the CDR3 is TGTGCCAGTAGTCGAGGGACAGGGACTTCGAAAGAGCAGTACTTC. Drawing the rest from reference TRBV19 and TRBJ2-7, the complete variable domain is DGGITQSPKYLFRKEGQNVTLSCEQNLNHDAMYWYRQDPGQGLRLIYYSQIVNDFQKGDIAEGYSVSREKKESFPLTVTSAQKNPTAFYLCASSRGTGTSKEQYFGPGTRLTVT.

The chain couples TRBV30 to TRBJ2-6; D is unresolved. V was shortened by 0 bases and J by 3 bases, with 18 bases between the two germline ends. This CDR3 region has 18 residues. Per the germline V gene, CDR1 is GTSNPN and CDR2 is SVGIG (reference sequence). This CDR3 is CAWSVRFGVAVGANVLTF. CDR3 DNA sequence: TGTGCCTGGAGTGTTAGATTTGGCGTAGCTGTTGGGGCCAACGTCCTGACTTTC.

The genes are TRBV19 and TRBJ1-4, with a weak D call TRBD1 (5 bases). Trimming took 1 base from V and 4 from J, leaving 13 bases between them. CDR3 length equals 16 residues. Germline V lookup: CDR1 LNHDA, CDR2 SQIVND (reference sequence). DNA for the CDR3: TGTGCCAGTAGTATAGCTTTCGGGGCGGTTAATGAAAAACTGTTTTTT. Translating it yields CASSIAFGAVNEKLFF.

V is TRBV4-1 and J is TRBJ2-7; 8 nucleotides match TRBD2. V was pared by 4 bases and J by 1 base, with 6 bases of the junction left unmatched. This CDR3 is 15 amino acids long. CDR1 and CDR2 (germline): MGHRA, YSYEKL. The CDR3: CASSRVAGLSYEQYF. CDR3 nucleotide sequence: TGCGCCAGCAGCCGGGTAGCGGGACTTTCCTACGAGCAGTACTTC.

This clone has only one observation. Here the CDR3 DNA reads TGTGCCAGCAGCCCAAGAACAACTTACAATGAGCAGTTCTTC. Its protein is CASSPRTTYNEQFF. The chain joins TRBV13 to TRBJ2-1; no clear D gene. CDR3 size: 14 residues. V lost 5 bases to trimming and J lost 4 bases, with 12 bases between them. CDR1 and CDR2 from the germline V gene are PRHDT and FYEKMQ (reference sequence).

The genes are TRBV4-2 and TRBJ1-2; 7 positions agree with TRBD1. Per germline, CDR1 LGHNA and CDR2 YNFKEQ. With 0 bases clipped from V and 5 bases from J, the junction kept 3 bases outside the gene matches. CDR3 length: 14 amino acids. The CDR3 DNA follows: TGTGCCAGCAGCCAAGACGCAGGGGGATATGGCTACACCTTC. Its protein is CASSQDAGGYGYTF.

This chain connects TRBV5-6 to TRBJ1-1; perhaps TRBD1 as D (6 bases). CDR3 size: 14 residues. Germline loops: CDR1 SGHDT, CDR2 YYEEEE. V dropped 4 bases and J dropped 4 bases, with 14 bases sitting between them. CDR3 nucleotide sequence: TGTGCCAGCAGCCCCTCACAGGGTGGCACTGAAGCTTTCTTT. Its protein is CASSPSQGGTEAFF.

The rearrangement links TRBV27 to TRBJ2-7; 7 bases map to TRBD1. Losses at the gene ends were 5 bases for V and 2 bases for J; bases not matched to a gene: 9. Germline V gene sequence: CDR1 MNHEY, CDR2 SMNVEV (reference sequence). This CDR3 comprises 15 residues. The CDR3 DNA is TGTGCCAGCAGTCTCCAGGGGGTTGCCGCCTACGAGCAGTACTTC. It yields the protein CASSLQGVAAYEQYF.

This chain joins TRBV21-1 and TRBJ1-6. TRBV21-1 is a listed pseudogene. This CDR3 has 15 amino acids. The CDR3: CASRFGVPYNSPLHF. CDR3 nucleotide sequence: TGTGCCAGCAGATTCGGGGTCCCCTATAATTCACCCCTCCACTTT.

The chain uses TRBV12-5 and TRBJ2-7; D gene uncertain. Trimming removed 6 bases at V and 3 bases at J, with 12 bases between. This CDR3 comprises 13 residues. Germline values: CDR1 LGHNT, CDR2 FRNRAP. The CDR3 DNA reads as TGTGCTAGTGGCCCTTCTTCCTACTACGAGCAGTACTTC. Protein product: CASGPSSYYEQYF. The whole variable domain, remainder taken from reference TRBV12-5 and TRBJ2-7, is DARVTQTPRHKVTEMGQEVTMRCQPILGHNTVFWYRQTMMQGLELLAYFRNRAPLDDSGMPKDRFSAEMPDATLATLKIQPSEPRDSAVYFCASGPSSYYEQYFGPGTRLTVT.

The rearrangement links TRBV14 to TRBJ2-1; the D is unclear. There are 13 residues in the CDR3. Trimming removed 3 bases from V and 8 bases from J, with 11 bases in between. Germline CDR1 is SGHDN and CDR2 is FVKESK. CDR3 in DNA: TGTGCCAGCAGCCACCTACGGATGGATGAGCAGTTCTTC. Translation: CASSHLRMDEQFF.

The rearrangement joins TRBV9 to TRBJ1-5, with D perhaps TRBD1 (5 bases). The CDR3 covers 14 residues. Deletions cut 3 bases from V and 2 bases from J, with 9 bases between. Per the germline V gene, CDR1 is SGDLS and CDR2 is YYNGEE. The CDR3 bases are TGTGCCAGCAGCGCGGGACGGGGCAATCAGCCCCAGCATTTT. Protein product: CASSAGRGNQPQHF.

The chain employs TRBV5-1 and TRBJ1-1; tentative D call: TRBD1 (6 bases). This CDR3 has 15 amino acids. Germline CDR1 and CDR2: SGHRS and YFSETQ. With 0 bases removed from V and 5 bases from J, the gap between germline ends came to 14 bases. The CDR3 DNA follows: TGCGCCAGCAGCTTGGTGGGAGGGGGTTGGACTGAAGCTTTCTTT. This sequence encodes CASSLVGGGWTEAFF.

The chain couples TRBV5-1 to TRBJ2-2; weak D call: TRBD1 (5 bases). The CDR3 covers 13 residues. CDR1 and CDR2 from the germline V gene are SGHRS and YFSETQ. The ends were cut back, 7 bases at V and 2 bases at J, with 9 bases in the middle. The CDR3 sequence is CASGQGNTGELFF. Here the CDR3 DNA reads TGCGCCAGCGGGCAGGGTAACACCGGGGAGCTGTTTTTT.

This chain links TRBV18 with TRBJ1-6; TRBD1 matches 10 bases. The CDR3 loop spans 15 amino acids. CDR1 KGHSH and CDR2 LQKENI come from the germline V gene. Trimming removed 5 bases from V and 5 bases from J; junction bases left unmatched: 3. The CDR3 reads CASSSGTGDNSPLHF. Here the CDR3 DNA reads TGTGCCAGCTCATCCGGGACAGGGGATAATTCACCCCTCCACTTT.

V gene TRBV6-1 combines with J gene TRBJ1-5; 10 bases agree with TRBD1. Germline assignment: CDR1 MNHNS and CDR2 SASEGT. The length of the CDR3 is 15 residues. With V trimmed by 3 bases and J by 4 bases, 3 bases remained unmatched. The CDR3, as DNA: TGTGCCAGCAGTGAGCTGGGACAGGGGAATCAGCCCCAGCATTTT. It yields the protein CASSELGQGNQPQHF.

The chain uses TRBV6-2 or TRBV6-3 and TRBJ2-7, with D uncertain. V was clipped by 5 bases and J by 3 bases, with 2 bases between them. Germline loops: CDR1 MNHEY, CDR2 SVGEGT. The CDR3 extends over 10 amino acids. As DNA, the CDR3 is TGTGCCAGCAGTCACTACGAGCAGTACTTC. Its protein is CASSHYEQYF.

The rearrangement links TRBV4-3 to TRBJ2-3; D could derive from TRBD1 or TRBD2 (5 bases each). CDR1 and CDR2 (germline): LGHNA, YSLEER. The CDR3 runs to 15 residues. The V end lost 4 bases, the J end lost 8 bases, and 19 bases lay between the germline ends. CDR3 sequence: CASSLRESGLATQYF. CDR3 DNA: TGCGCCAGCAGCCTCAGGGAGTCTGGTCTCGCTACGCAGTATTTT.

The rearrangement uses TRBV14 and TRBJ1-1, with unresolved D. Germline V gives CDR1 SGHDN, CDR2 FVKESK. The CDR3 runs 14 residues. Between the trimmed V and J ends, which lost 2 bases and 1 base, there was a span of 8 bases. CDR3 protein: CASSQRWQNTEAFF. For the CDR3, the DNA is TGTGCCAGCAGCCAACGATGGCAGAACACTGAAGCTTTCTTT.

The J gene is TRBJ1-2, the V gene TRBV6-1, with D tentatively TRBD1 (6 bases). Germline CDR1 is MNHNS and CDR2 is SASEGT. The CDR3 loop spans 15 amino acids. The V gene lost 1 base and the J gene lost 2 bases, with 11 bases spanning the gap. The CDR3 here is CASSEEGGANYGYTF. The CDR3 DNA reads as TGTGCCAGCAGTGAAGAGGGGGGGGCGAACTATGGCTACACCTTC.

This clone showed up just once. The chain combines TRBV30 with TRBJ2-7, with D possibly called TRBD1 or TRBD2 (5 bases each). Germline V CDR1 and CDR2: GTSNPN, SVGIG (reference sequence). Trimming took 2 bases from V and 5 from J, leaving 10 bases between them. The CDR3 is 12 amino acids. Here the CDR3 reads CAWSTGGNEQYF. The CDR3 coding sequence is TGTGCCTGGAGTACTGGGGGAAACGAGCAGTACTTC.